The present entry profiles one T cell receptor beta chain with its context. Its antigen target is currently unknown. Base qualities are not recorded, but no much larger clone differs from it by a single base. Each collaborating institution followed its own protocols to collect whole blood in K2EDTA tubes. For TCRbeta analysis, collaborators shipped samples as frozen whole blood, isolated PBMCs, or DNA extracted from either of those sample types. The data belong to a study of blood T cell repertoires in COVID-19 (TCRdb year 2020). About the study as a whole: Collaborator samples came from the United States, Italy and Spain and covered acute and convalescent phases of COVID-19. The material from the prospective study consisted of cDNA or gDNA derived from T cells, B-cell-depleted T cells, or PBMCs. The dataset comprised deeply sampled blood TCRbeta repertoires from subjects exposed to, actively infected with, or recovered from COVID-19. A freely available public database, intended as a resource for researchers studying the immune response to SARS-CoV-2, is where the repertoires were released. The samples were drawn from the first 160 participants of the ongoing ImmuneRACE study and from about 1,200 subjects provided by 6 global collaborators. The sample metadata nearly always contained a de-identified subject ID, COVID-19 status, age in years and sex. Where available, HLA class I and class II types were obtained from metadata supplied by the sample provider rather than from assay-based typing. Paper-wide results and their limitations: Clinical and demographic metadata were provided uncurated, with the amount varying by source and participant.

Ends trimmed: V by 2 bases, J by 3 bases; bases unmatched to a gene: 6. The germline V gene (reference sequence) specifies GTSNPN as CDR1 and SVGIG as CDR2. The CDR3 has 14 amino acids, counting the end cysteine and phenylalanine. The sequence is cut down to CDR3 DNA, 42 bases in frame from base 1. TCRbeta CDR3 regions were amplified from genomic DNA by means of the immunoSEQ Assay, a bias-controlled multiplex PCR. The published analysis was carried out like this. Nucleated cell counts per sample were estimated from amplification of reference gene primers within the assay. To quantify the absolute abundance of each unique TCRbeta CDR3 rearrangement, sequence reads were collapsed and filtered. For each sample, productive Simpson clonality was calculated as the square root of Simpson's diversity index over productive rearrangements. In TCRdb, the immuneACCESS table is reduced to in-frame sequences with V and J assigned. These tables do not hold every clone; where another copy was compared, an unresolved V gene accounts for under half, and the others remain unexplained. D and trimming come from the DNA, and the V and J calls and clone size come from that table. The sample has around 100,000 clones on record, about 89% of them singletons. The ten largest clonotypes hold approximately 4% of the sample.

Sequencing was carried out using peripheral blood. The TCR comes from a middle-aged man with acute or convalescent COVID-19. The chain links TRBV30 with TRBJ2-5, with 7 bases in between that match TRBD1. The encoded CDR3 is CAWSITGVEETQYF. The sequenced DNA is TGTGCCTGGAGTATAACAGGGGTAGAAGAGACCCAGTACTTC.